Below, 22 T cell receptor beta chains from the same sample are listed, as sequenced in a study of blood T cells in healthy people across ages. A second roughly 6 to 11 cycle PCR used barcoded and J-beta primers. TCRdb re-called the 5' RACE reads with MiXCR, one entry per CDR3 protein. Among about 760,000 distinct CDR3 sequences listed, just under 25% were seen once. The data were also submitted as part of a second study, on T cells of mothers and their children.

The sample comprised blood. These receptors were collected from a boy between 10 and 17 years old in good health.

The chain has TRBV9 and TRBJ1-1; D perhaps matches TRBD1 (5 bases). The CDR3 has 16 amino acids. Per germline, CDR1 SGDLS and CDR2 YYNGEE. V was trimmed by 0 bases and J by 5 bases, leaving 17 bases between them. The CDR3 here is CASSVDGGAGRTEAFF. The CDR3 nucleotides are TGTGCCAGCAGCGTAGACGGAGGGGCAGGGCGGACTGAAGCTTTCTTT.

The genes are TRBV3-1 and TRBJ2-2, with D tentatively TRBD1 (6 bases). Germline V lookup: CDR1 LGHDT, CDR2 YNNKEL (reference sequence). V was pared by 5 bases and J by 1 base, with 11 bases between. The CDR3 is 15 amino acids. As DNA, the CDR3 is TGTGCCAGCAGCTTTGACAGGCGGAACACCGGGGAGCTGTTTTTT. Amino acid sequence: CASSFDRRNTGELFF.

This clonotype was seen a few times. Being one base from a much bigger clone, this may be a read error. The chain has TRBV14 and TRBJ2-5; D uncertain. The J call could be wrong; TRBJ2-1 is a better fit for the DNA end. The germline V gene encodes CDR1 SGHDN and CDR2 FVKESK. This CDR3 has 11 residues. Here the CDR3 DNA reads TGTGCCAGCAGCCAATTCAATGAGCAGTTCTTC. Its translation is CASSQFNEQFF.

The sample holds a few counts of this clonotype. The chain has TRBV29-1 and TRBJ2-3; 8 nucleotides line up with TRBD1. The CDR3 has 14 residues. The J segment lost 3 bases and the V segment lost 5 bases, leaving 7 bases of the junction unmatched. Germline CDR1 SQVTM, CDR2 ANQGSEA. The chain's CDR3 is CSVSDRAMTDTQYF. CDR3 DNA sequence: TGCAGCGTTTCGGACAGGGCGATGACAGATACGCAGTATTTT.

The V gene is TRBV7-6, the J gene TRBJ1-3; 7 bases line up with TRBD1. The CDR3 runs to 14 residues. Germline V CDR1 and CDR2: SGHVS, FNYEAQ. Trimming removed 5 bases from V and 7 bases from J; junction bases left unmatched: 8. CDR3 sequence: CASSPEQGYNTIYF. CDR3 DNA: TGTGCCAGCAGCCCAGAACAGGGGTACAACACCATATATTTT.

The chain recombines TRBV24-1 with TRBJ2-1, with 8 bases matching TRBD2. The CDR3 totals 16 residues. The germline V gene has CDR1 KGHDR and CDR2 SFDVKD. V gave up 3 bases and J gave up 5 bases; unmatched junction bases: 8. The CDR3 DNA follows: TGTGCCACCAGTGATCGGGGGGGATTAACGAACAATGAGCAGTTCTTC. It encodes CATSDRGGLTNNEQFF.

At least ten counts were recorded for this clonotype. The rearrangement links TRBV29-1 to TRBJ1-1; D is unclear. The CDR3 has 10 residues. V shed 4 bases and J shed 1 base, with 1 base lying between them. Germline CDR1 is SQVTM and CDR2 is ANQGSEA. CDR3 sequence (DNA): TGCAGCGTTGGGAACACTGAAGCTTTCTTT. Amino acids: CSVGNTEAFF.

The V and J genes are TRBV11-3 and TRBJ2-3; perhaps D is TRBD1 or TRBD2 (6 bases each). Germline loops: CDR1 SGHNT, CDR2 YENEEA. The CDR3 is 15 amino acids. V gave up 5 bases and J gave up 4 bases, with 16 bases separating them. The CDR3 loop reads CASSTFGGGADTQYF. The CDR3 DNA reads TGTGCCAGCAGCACCTTCGGGGGCGGCGCAGATACGCAGTATTTT.

This clonotype appeared a few times. V gene TRBV9 combines with J gene TRBJ2-3, with unresolved D. Germline-derived CDR1 and CDR2 are SGDLS and YYNGEE. V was cut by 4 bases and J by 2 bases, with 8 bases left in between. The CDR3 covers 13 residues. The CDR3 DNA reads TGTGCCAGCAGCCCCCAAAACACAGATACGCAGTATTTT. As protein: CASSPQNTDTQYF.

The chain links TRBV4-1 to TRBJ2-7, with D unclear. Per the germline V gene, CDR1 is MGHRA and CDR2 is YSYEKL. V lost 4 bases, J lost 1 base, and 11 bases lay in between. There are 14 residues in the CDR3. In nucleotides, the CDR3 is TGCGCCAGCAGCCGCTCGGACGGTTCCTACGAGCAGTACTTC. Its translation: CASSRSDGSYEQYF.

The chain recombines TRBV20-1 with TRBJ2-3, with 7 bases matching TRBD1. With V trimmed by 0 bases and J by 1 base, 1 base remained unmatched. From germline, CDR1 is DFQATT and CDR2 SNEGSKA (reference sequence). The length of the CDR3 is 14 residues. The CDR3 loop reads CSARERGRTDTQYF. The CDR3 DNA is TGCAGTGCTAGAGAAAGGGGGCGCACAGATACGCAGTATTTT.

The chain has TRBV5-1 and TRBJ2-1; perhaps TRBD2 as D (5 bases). CDR3 length: 17 residues. Germline V gene data show CDR1 as SGHRS and CDR2 as YFSETQ. Trimming took 0 bases from V and 7 from J, leaving 20 bases between them. DNA of the CDR3: TGCGCCAGCAGCTTGGCCGTGGGGAGAAGAATGGGAAATGAGCAGTTCTTC. Protein sequence: CASSLAVGRRMGNEQFF.

The chain is built from TRBV2 and TRBJ2-1; 10 bases align to TRBD2. The germline V gene encodes CDR1 SNHLY and CDR2 FYNNEI. Trimming at V came to 5 bases and at J to 13 bases, leaving 20 bases not matched to a gene. The CDR3 contains 17 residues. The CDR3 loop is CASSFGGTVLAGMVQFF. The CDR3 region has the DNA TGTGCCAGCAGTTTCGGGGGGACAGTACTAGCGGGGATGGTACAGTTCTTC.

In this sample, this clonotype turned up a few times. V gene TRBV29-1 combines with J gene TRBJ2-5; TRBD2 matches 7 bases. The V and J ends lost 1 base and 5 bases, in that order; junction bases with no gene match: 19. Germline V gene sequence: CDR1 SQVTM, CDR2 ANQGSEA. The CDR3 length is 18 residues. CDR3 residues: CSVEARGSFFLVGETQYF. The CDR3 nucleotides are TGCAGCGTTGAAGCCCGCGGGAGCTTTTTCTTGGTCGGGGAGACCCAGTACTTC.

The CDR3 bases are TGCAGCGTGACGGGGATTGTTACAGATACGCAGTATTTT. Protein product: CSVTGIVTDTQYF. The chain is built from TRBV29-1 and TRBJ2-3; perhaps TRBD2 as D (5 bases). Per the germline V gene, CDR1 is SQVTM and CDR2 is ANQGSEA. V was cut by 6 bases and J by 3 bases, with 13 bases left in between. This CDR3 region has 13 residues.

This clonotype was seen more than once but under ten times. The chain joins TRBV20-1 to TRBJ2-1, with 7 bases identical to TRBD2. The CDR3 length is 19 residues. V lost 2 bases and J lost 0; bases outside the gene matches: 16. Germline CDR1 and CDR2: DFQATT and SNEGSKA (reference sequence). CDR3 DNA sequence: TGCAGTGCTAGACTGCTCGGTCAGCGGGATACCCCCTCCTACAATGAGCAGTTCTTC. It translates to CSARLLGQRDTPSYNEQFF.

The rearrangement links TRBV20-1 to TRBJ1-1, with 8 bases matching TRBD1. Trimming at V came to 6 bases and at J to 1 base, leaving 13 bases not matched to a gene. CDR1 and CDR2 (germline): DFQATT, SNEGSKA (reference sequence). The CDR3 loop spans 16 amino acids. The CDR3 here is CSARPLDRAANTEAFF. CDR3 DNA sequence: TGCAGTGCCCGACCCCTGGACAGGGCGGCGAACACTGAAGCTTTCTTT.

At least ten counts were recorded for this clonotype. V is TRBV29-1 and J is TRBJ2-5; D is perhaps TRBD1 (5 bases). Trimming left V 4 bases short and J 2 bases short, with 8 bases between. Germline V gene data show CDR1 as SQVTM and CDR2 as ANQGSEA. This CDR3 is built from 12 residues. This CDR3 reads CSVGTLQETQYF. CDR3 nucleotides: TGCAGCGTTGGGACACTACAAGAGACCCAGTACTTC.

The rearrangement uses TRBV4-3 and TRBJ1-4, with D perhaps TRBD1 (6 bases). Per the germline V gene, CDR1 is LGHNA and CDR2 is YSLEER. CDR3 size: 15 residues. V gave up 0 bases and J gave up 10 bases, with 15 bases separating them. CDR3 sequence reads: CASSQDAGTTGKLFF. Here the CDR3 DNA reads TGCGCCAGCAGCCAAGATGCAGGGACAACGGGAAAACTGTTTTTT.

With regard to this clonotype: At one end the junction does not follow the germline gene, possibly because of a read error. The chain links TRBV9 to TRBJ1-1; possible D gene TRBD1, 5 bases. There are 14 residues in the CDR3. Germline CDR1 reads SGDLS; CDR2 reads YYNGEE. For the CDR3, the DNA is TGTGCCGGCAGCCTCGGGACGGAGAACACTGAAGCTTTCTTT. Protein sequence: CAGSLGTENTEAFF.

This clonotype occurred a few times. V and J are TRBV4-3 and TRBJ1-1; 7 positions agree with TRBD1. Unmatched junction bases numbered 5, after V lost 3 bases and J lost 1 base. Per the germline V gene, CDR1 is LGHNA and CDR2 is YSLEER. The CDR3 length is 15 residues. In DNA, the CDR3 is TGCGCCAGCAGCCACGCCCGACAGGGGAACACTGAAGCTTTCTTT. It translates to CASSHARQGNTEAFF.

The sample holds a few counts of this clonotype. This rearrangement joins TRBV29-1 to TRBJ2-1, with TRBD1 matching over 7 bases. V lost 6 bases to trimming and J lost 1 base; unmatched junction nucleotides: 6. CDR3 length: 14 residues. Looked up from germline, CDR1 is SQVTM and CDR2 is ANQGSEA. The CDR3 protein is CSVLDRESYNEQFF. CDR3 in DNA: TGCAGCGTACTTGACAGGGAATCCTACAATGAGCAGTTCTTC.